This entry lists 5 T cell receptor beta chains sequenced from one sample in a study of T cell responses to AZD1222 COVID-19 vaccine. The table came from immunoSEQ multiplex PCR; TCRdb's copy has only in-frame clones and leaves some out. The sample lists around 58,000 clones; around 84% were seen once. The material was peripheral blood, obtained on day 0 of AZD1222 vaccination. The receptors shown here come from an adult in good health.

The CDR3, as DNA: TGTGCCAGCAGAGGGACAGGGGAAGGCGAGCAGTACTTC. Its protein product is CASRGTGEGEQYF. The chain couples TRBV7-8 to TRBJ2-7; 10 nucleotides align to TRBD1. The CDR3 spans 13 residues. Germline loops: CDR1 SGHVS, CDR2 FQNEAQ. V lost 6 bases and J lost 6; bases outside the gene matches: 5.

The J gene is TRBJ1-1, the V gene TRBV4-2; D may be TRBD1 (5 bases). From germline, CDR1 is LGHNA and CDR2 YNFKEQ. The V end was cut by 0 bases, the J end by 6 bases, with 8 bases between. This CDR3 is built from 13 residues. In DNA form, the CDR3 reads TGTGCCAGCAGCCAAGAGGGGCCAGCTGAAGCTTTCTTT. Amino acid sequence: CASSQEGPAEAFF.

The chain carries TRBV6-5 and TRBJ1-1; D not certain. V lost 2 bases and J 1 base, leaving 8 bases between the germline ends. The CDR3 has 14 residues. From germline, CDR1 is MNHEY and CDR2 SVGAGI. CDR3 in DNA: TGTGCCAGCAGTTACGCTGTCCCGAACACTGAAGCTTTCTTT. Translating gives CASSYAVPNTEAFF.

In its sample, this clone was seen a few times. The rearrangement joins TRBV11-3 to TRBJ1-1; a weak D match, TRBD1 (5 bases). The length of the CDR3 is 14 residues. Trimming took off 3 bases at V and 0 bases at J, with 8 bases between the two ends. The germline gives CDR1 SGHNT, CDR2 YENEEA. CDR3 DNA: TGTGCCAGCAGCTTGGACACTATGAACACTGAAGCTTTCTTT. Translated: CASSLDTMNTEAFF.

The chain links TRBV3-1 (or the pseudogene TRBV3-2) to TRBJ2-1; weak D call: TRBD2 (6 bases). V shed 1 base and J shed 6 bases, with 10 bases lying between them. The CDR3 runs to 14 residues. The germline CDR1 and CDR2 sequences are LGHDT and YNNKEL (reference sequence). This CDR3 is CASSQGGAINEQFF. CDR3 sequence (DNA): TGTGCCAGCAGCCAAGGCGGGGCAATCAATGAGCAGTTCTTC.